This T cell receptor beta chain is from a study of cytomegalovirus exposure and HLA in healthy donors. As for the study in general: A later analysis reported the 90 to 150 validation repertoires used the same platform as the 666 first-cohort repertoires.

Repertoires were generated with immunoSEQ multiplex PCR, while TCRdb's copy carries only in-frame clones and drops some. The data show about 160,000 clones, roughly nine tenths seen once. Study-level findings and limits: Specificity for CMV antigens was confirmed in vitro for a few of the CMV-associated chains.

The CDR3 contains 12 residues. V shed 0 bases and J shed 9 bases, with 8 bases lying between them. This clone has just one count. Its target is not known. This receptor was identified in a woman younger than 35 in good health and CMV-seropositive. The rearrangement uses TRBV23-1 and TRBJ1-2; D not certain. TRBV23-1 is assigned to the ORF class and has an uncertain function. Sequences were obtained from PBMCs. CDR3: CASSQSSGSYTF. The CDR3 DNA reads TGCGCCAGCAGTCAATCATCCGGGAGCTACACCTTC.